The rows below give T cell receptor beta chains drawn from one sample of a study of CD8+ T cells in alopecia areata. Produced via immunoSEQ multiplex PCR; TCRdb's table is partial and in-frame only. This sample has roughly 200,000 clones, with approximately 53% found just once. This material consisted of CD8+ T cells sorted from blood, taken at week 24, from a patient treated with tofacitinib. These receptors were taken from a human donor with alopecia areata. The CDR3 runs from the conserved cysteine through the conserved F or W. The D gene is left open where the match is weak. Not every row has a clone size; where given, it reads once, few, many or a size class.

abundance	d_gene	v_gene	j_gene	CDR3nt	CDR3aa
.	TRBD2	TRBV6-1	TRBJ2-1	TGTGCCAGCAGTGAACGGGGGGGGCCGTACAATGAGCAGTTCTTC	CASSERGGPYNEQFF
.	TRBD1	TRBV6-5	TRBJ1-1	TGTGCCAGCAGCGGCGACAGGGAGGGGACTGAAGCTTTCTTT	CASSGDREGTEAFF
.	TRBD1	TRBV2	TRBJ2-3	TGTGCCAGCAGCGAGACAGGGGTCGCTAGCACAGATACGCAGTATTTT	CASSETGVASTDTQYF
.	.	TRBV11-2	TRBJ2-1	TGTGCCAGCAGCTTAGATTCGGTTGTAGATGAGCAGTTCTTC	CASSLDSVVDEQFF
.	.	TRBV14	TRBJ2-5	TGTGCCAGCAGCCAAGTTGAAGGGGGCCAAGAGACCCAGTACTTC	CASSQVEGGQETQYF
.	.	TRBV6-6	TRBJ2-5	TGTGCCAGCAGTGGGTCTTCATCGGCGGAGACCCAGTACTTC	CASSGSSSAETQYF
.	TRBD1	TRBV2	TRBJ1-2	TGTGCCAGCACTCGGGACAGGAACGGCTATGGCTACACCTTC	CASTRDRNGYGYTF
.	.	TRBV2	TRBJ1-5	TGTGCCAGCAGTGAAGGAGGACAGACCAATCAGCCCCAGCATTTT	CASSEGGQTNQPQHF
.	.	TRBV7-8	TRBJ2-1	TGTGCCAGCCATCGTGGTCCCGCGGGCAATGAGCAGTTCTTC	CASHRGPAGNEQFF
.	.	TRBV6-5	TRBJ2-1	TGTGCCAGCAGTTACTCAAGGGGGGCCTCCTACAATGAGCAGTTCTTC	CASSYSRGASYNEQFF
.	TRBD1	TRBV11-3	TRBJ2-7	TGTGCCAGCAGTCCAACCGGGACAGGAGGGTTGAACTTC	CASSPTGTGGLNF
.	.	TRBV5-6	TRBJ2-7	TGTGCCAGCAGCTCCTCCTACGAGCAGTACTTC	CASSSSYEQYF
.	.	TRBV28	TRBJ2-7	TGTGCCAGCAGCATCGGGGTCGGCTACGAGCAGTACTTC	CASSIGVGYEQYF
few	TRBD2	TRBV4-3	TRBJ2-7	TGCGCCAGCAGCCAAGAAAGCGGGGGGTCCACCTACGAGCAGTACTTC	CASSQESGGSTYEQYF
.	.	TRBV7-9	TRBJ1-1	TGTGCCAGCAGCTTTAGCGAGGGGGACACTGAAGCTTTCTTT	CASSFSEGDTEAFF
.	.	TRBV5-1	TRBJ2-7	TGCGCCAGCAGTGGGCCAGACGAGCAGTACTTC	CASSGPDEQYF
few	.	TRBV29-1	TRBJ1-1	TGCAGCGCTACCCCTCCCGGTACGAACACTGAAGCTTTCTTT	CSATPPGTNTEAFF
.	.	TRBV4-3	TRBJ2-6	TGCGCCAGCAGCCAAGATAATTCTGGGGCCAACGTCCTGACTTTC	CASSQDNSGANVLTF
.	.	TRBV5-8	TRBJ2-5	TGTGCCAGCGCCGGGGGCCAAGAGACCCAGTACTTC	CASAGGQETQYF
few	.	TRBV9	TRBJ2-1	TGTGCCAGCAGCGTAGGTGATAGCGCCAATGAGCAGTTCTTC	CASSVGDSANEQFF
.	.	TRBV28	TRBJ1-2	TGTGCCAGCAGTATCCCAGATTCCGACAGGCACTATGGCTACACCTTC	CASSIPDSDRHYGYTF
.	.	TRBV10-2	TRBJ2-5	TGCGCCAGCAGTGACTTCGGTGGCGAGACCCAGTACTTC	CASSDFGGETQYF
.	.	TRBV6-6	TRBJ2-7	TGTGCCAGCAGTTCTCCGACAGGTCTCTCACTCTACGAGCAGTACTTC	CASSSPTGLSLYEQYF
.	TRBD1	TRBV30	TRBJ2-5	TGTGCCTCGACAGGGTCTGGGACCCAGTACTTC	CASTGSGTQYF
.	.	TRBV7-2	TRBJ1-1	TGTGCCAGCAGCTTAAACGAGGGTCCTGAAGCTTTCTTT	CASSLNEGPEAFF
once	.	TRBV27	TRBJ2-7	TGTGCCAGCAGTTTAGGGGGGAGCGAGCAGTACTTC	CASSLGGSEQYF
.	.	TRBV5-1	TRBJ1-1	TGCGCCAGCAGCTTGAGGGGGAACACTGAAGCTTTCTTT	CASSLRGNTEAFF
.	.	TRBV27	TRBJ2-2	TGTGCCAGCAGTTTATCCTTGGGTAACGGGGAGCTGTTTTTT	CASSLSLGNGELFF
few	.	TRBV4-3	TRBJ1-1	TGCGCCAGCAGCCAAGCTCATATTGGCGTCACTAACACTGAAGCTTTCTTT	CASSQAHIGVTNTEAFF
.	.	TRBV25-1	TRBJ2-1	TGTGCCAGCAGTGAATACGGGTTCTCCTACAATGAGCAGTTCTTC	CASSEYGFSYNEQFF
few	.	TRBV5-1	TRBJ1-1	TGCGCCAGCAGCTTGGGACCGGGGCAGAACACTGAAGCTTTCTTT	CASSLGPGQNTEAFF
.	.	TRBV29-1	TRBJ1-1	TGCAGCGTTTACCGGGACATGAGGAACACTGAAGCTTTCTTT	CSVYRDMRNTEAFF
few	.	TRBV29-1	TRBJ2-7	TGCAGCGTTGGACTCCGGGACCGGAGCTCCTACGAGCAGTACTTC	CSVGLRDRSSYEQYF
.	.	TRBV27	TRBJ1-2	TGTGCCAGCAGTCCCCTGGGTAGCCCCTATGGCTACACCTTC	CASSPLGSPYGYTF
.	.	TRBV2	TRBJ2-3	TGTGCCAGCAGTCCCGCAGCCACAGATACGCAGTATTTT	CASSPAATDTQYF
.	.	TRBV27	TRBJ1-1	TGTGCCAGCAGTTTCGGGACCGCGGATGAAGCTTTCTTT	CASSFGTADEAFF
.	TRBD1	TRBV4-3	TRBJ1-2	TGCGCCAGCAGCCAAGATCGGGGGACAGGGGAAGGCTACACCTTC	CASSQDRGTGEGYTF
.	.	TRBV29-1	TRBJ1-2	TGCAGCGTCGTCTGGTCTTATGGCTACACCTTC	CSVVWSYGYTF
.	.	TRBV5-6	TRBJ1-5	TGTGCCAGCAGCTTTGGCGGGGATCAGCCCCAGCATTTT	CASSFGGDQPQHF
.	TRBD1	TRBV30	TRBJ2-7	TGTGCCTGGAGTGCCATTGACAGGGCCCACGAGCAGTACTTC	CAWSAIDRAHEQYF
.	.	TRBV5-6	TRBJ2-5	TGTGCCAGCAGCTTGGCCTGGGCTGGGTCAGAGACCCAGTACTTC	CASSLAWAGSETQYF
few	.	TRBV23-1	TRBJ1-4	TGCGCCAGCAGTCGGGACATCATAGCACGGAAAGGAAAGGGAAAACTGTTTTTT	CASSRDIIARKGKGKLFF
few	TRBD1	TRBV29-1	TRBJ2-3	TGCAGCGTTGAAGGCGTGACAGGGGTAGGAGATACGCAGTATTTT	CSVEGVTGVGDTQYF
few	TRBD1	TRBV27	TRBJ2-7	TGTGCCAGCAGTTTATCAGGGACAGGGGCTCTGTCTTACGAGCAGTACTTC	CASSLSGTGALSYEQYF
few	TRBD1	TRBV2	TRBJ2-7	TGTGCCAGCAGTGAAGGGACAGGGATGATCTACGAGCAGTACTTC	CASSEGTGMIYEQYF
.	.	TRBV27	TRBJ1-6	TGTGCCAGCGGTTGGGGGGCTAATTCACCCCTCCACTTT	CASGWGANSPLHF
.	.	TRBV2	TRBJ2-1	TGTGCCAGCAGCGGCAATGAGCAGTTCTTC	CASSGNEQFF
few	TRBD1	TRBV14	TRBJ2-5	TGTGCCAGCAGCCCGGGGACAGGGAGTTCGGAGACCCAGTACTTC	CASSPGTGSSETQYF
.	.	TRBV7-3	TRBJ2-1	TGTGCCAGCAGCGCGAGCTCCTACAATGAGCAGTTCTTC	CASSASSYNEQFF
.	TRBD1	TRBV6-1	TRBJ1-2	TGTGCCAGCAGTGAAGTGAGAGGGACAGGGGAAAACTATGGCTACACCTTC	CASSEVRGTGENYGYTF
.	TRBD1	TRBV29-1	TRBJ1-1	TGCAGCGTGAGGACAGGGAACACTGAAGCTTTCTTT	CSVRTGNTEAFF
few	.	TRBV29-1	TRBJ2-3	TGCAGCGTTGAAGCAACCGCCCCGGGGCCAGATACGCAGTATTTT	CSVEATAPGPDTQYF
few	.	TRBV7-8	TRBJ2-1	TGTGCCAGCAGCTTAGTGGCTAGAGATGAGCAGTTCTTC	CASSLVARDEQFF
.	.	TRBV30	TRBJ2-5	TGTGCCTTGGAGACCCAAGCCAGGCAGTACTTC	CALETQARQYF
.	.	TRBV13	TRBJ2-7	TGTGCCAGCAGCTTATGGGGGACCTACGAGCAGTACTTC	CASSLWGTYEQYF